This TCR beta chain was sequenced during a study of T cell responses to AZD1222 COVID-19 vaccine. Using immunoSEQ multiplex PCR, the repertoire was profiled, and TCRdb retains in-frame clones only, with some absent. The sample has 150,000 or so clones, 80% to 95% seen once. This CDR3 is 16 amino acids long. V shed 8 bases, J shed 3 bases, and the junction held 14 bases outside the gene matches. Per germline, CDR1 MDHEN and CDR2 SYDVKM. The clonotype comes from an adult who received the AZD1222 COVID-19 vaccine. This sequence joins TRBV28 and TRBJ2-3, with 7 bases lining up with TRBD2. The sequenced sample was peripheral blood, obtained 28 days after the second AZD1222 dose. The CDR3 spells CASARGSGGRTDTQYF. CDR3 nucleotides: TGTGCCAGCGCGCGGGGGAGTGGGGGGAGAACAGATACGCAGTATTTT.